This paragraph covers one TCR beta chain sequence. Its antigen is currently unknown. This specimen comes from a study of graft-versus-host responses after intestinal transplantation. For the study at large: The whole recipient group had anti-thymocyte globulin induction followed by tacrolimus and steroids for around 3 years.

Study conclusions and caveats: Some GvH clones appeared in ileal mucosa or blood before recipient bone marrow.

J gave up 2 bases and V 5 bases, and 6 bases lay outside the gene matches. CDR3 length: 14 amino acids. CDR1 and CDR2 from the germline V gene are SGDLS and YYNGEE. Only in-frame clones appear in the TCRdb table, and some are missing; sequencing was by immunoSEQ multiplex PCR. The sample yields some 50,000 clones, roughly 84% seen once. The genes are TRBV9 and TRBJ1-2; 7 bases match TRBD1. This clonotype was obtained from a human donor who was the organ donor for an intestinal transplant. Specimen: unstimulated CD4+ T cells sorted from spleen or lymph node cells, collected before transplant. CDR3 sequence: CASSRQGQNYGYTF. The DNA for the CDR3 is TGTGCCAGCAGTAGACAGGGACAGAACTATGGCTACACCTTC.